The 9 T cell receptor beta chains in this list originate from one sample, sequenced in a study of shared clonotypes between healthy human individuals. Measured with immunoSEQ multiplex PCR; TCRdb has only the in-frame clones, and not every one. The repertoire holds hundreds of thousands of clones, with roughly 77% as singletons. What was sequenced was PBMCs. The receptors stem from a middle-aged woman in good health. Some clones in this sample may be carry-over from other donors' samples.

The V and J genes are TRBV5-1 and TRBJ2-7; D remains unclear. In germline, CDR1 is SGHRS, CDR2 YFSETQ. The CDR3 contains 13 residues. Trimming pared 4 bases from V and 6 bases from J, leaving 14 bases between. The CDR3 DNA follows: TGCGCCAGCAGCCCATCCCTCCTTTTCGAGCAGTACTTC. It specifies CASSPSLLFEQYF.

This clone was observed a handful of times. This chain joins TRBV9 and TRBJ2-7; 7 positions agree with TRBD1. The CDR3 contains 15 residues. V was clipped by 3 bases and J by 3 bases; unmatched bases: 9. Per germline, CDR1 SGDLS and CDR2 YYNGEE. CDR3 in amino acids: CASSATGTEIYEQYF. CDR3 coding DNA: TGTGCCAGCAGCGCTACCGGGACAGAAATCTACGAGCAGTACTTC.

The chain couples TRBV6-1 to TRBJ1-2, with D hard to call. The CDR3 runs 13 residues. The germline V and J ends were trimmed by 1 base and 7 bases, with 10 bases remaining between them. The V gene's germline CDR1 is MNHNS and CDR2 SASEGT. As DNA, the CDR3 is TGTGCCAGCAGTGAAGTTACCCTCTCTGGCTACACCTTC. Its protein is CASSEVTLSGYTF.

As to this clone: Since a far larger clone is one base different, this is likely a read error. The chain is built from TRBV30 and TRBJ1-3; D unclear. The CDR3 runs to 13 residues. The germline CDR1 and CDR2 sequences are GTSNPN and SVGIG (reference sequence). The chain's CDR3 is CAWHIFSGNTTYF. CDR3 DNA: TGTGCCTGGCACATATTCTCTGGAAACACCACATATTTT.

The rearrangement uses TRBV5-1 and TRBJ2-1; D may be TRBD2 (7 bases). The CDR3 runs 13 residues. CDR1 is SGHRS, CDR2 YFSETQ, per germline. V was clipped by 1 base and J by 8 bases, with 10 bases between them. CDR3 residues: CASSLRGGYEQFF. For the CDR3, the DNA is TGCGCCAGCAGCTTGAGGGGGGGCTATGAGCAGTTCTTC.

The table lists this clone with many counts. The chain joins TRBV5-8 to TRBJ1-2; tentative D call: TRBD1 (6 bases). The V end was cut by 1 base, the J end by 5 bases, with 6 bases between. The CDR3 length is 12 residues. CDR1 and CDR2 (germline): SGHTS, YDEGEE. The CDR3 sequence is CASSLTGYGYTF. DNA of the CDR3: TGTGCCAGCAGCTTGACAGGGTATGGCTACACCTTC.

This chain uses TRBV28 with TRBJ1-1, with D uncertain. Germline V gives CDR1 MDHEN, CDR2 SYDVKM. Trimming cost V 2 bases and J 1 base, with 11 bases left between them. This CDR3 region has 15 residues. CDR3 sequence: CASSLDGGGNTEAFF. As DNA, the CDR3 is TGTGCCAGCAGTTTAGACGGAGGTGGGAACACTGAAGCTTTCTTT. Full variable domain (rest looked up from reference TRBV28 and TRBJ1-1): DVKVTQSSRYLVKRTGEKVFLECVQDMDHENMFWYRQDPGLGLRLIYFSYDVKMKEKGDIPEGYSVSREKKERFSLILESASTNQTSMYLCASSLDGGGNTEAFFGQGTRLTVV.

The chain uses TRBV11-2 and TRBJ2-3; TRBD2 agrees at 12 bases. The V gene's germline CDR1 is SGHAT and CDR2 FQNNGV. V was pared by 8 bases and J by 0 bases, with 6 bases of the junction left unmatched. CDR3 length: 16 amino acids. CDR3 region: CASLASGRESTDTQYF. The CDR3 DNA reads TGTGCCAGCTTGGCTAGCGGGAGGGAGAGCACAGATACGCAGTATTTT.

The chain is built from TRBV18 and TRBJ2-5; TRBD1 matches at 8 bases. The CDR3 spans 15 residues. V was clipped by 1 base and J by 5 bases; unmatched bases: 6. From germline, CDR1 is KGHSH and CDR2 LQKENI. The CDR3 region is CASSPRTGGEETQYF. As DNA, the CDR3 is TGTGCCAGCTCACCACGCACAGGGGGTGAGGAGACCCAGTACTTC.